This T cell receptor (beta chain) was sequenced in a study of Ad26.COV2.S vaccination and SARS-CoV-2 variants. Study-wide background: The donor was enrolled in the Ad26.COV2.S arm of the COV1001 trial. Overall study results and limits: Non-spike TCR breadth was similar in vaccine and placebo recipients. Reportedly, spike-specific CD8+ and CD4+ T cell responses achieved substantial breadth once vaccination had taken place.

The CDR3 sequence is 13 residues long. The ends were cut back, 6 bases at V and 6 bases at J, with 15 bases in the middle. Germline V gene lookup returns CDR1 MDHEN and CDR2 SYDVKM. This table comes from immunoSEQ multiplex PCR, and its TCRdb copy is limited to in-frame clones, with some not included. In the table there are around 300,000 clones, about 87% of which are singletons. The count of this clone is one. Antigen: not known. Treatment denoted: around 19 received Ad26.COV2.S at low or high dose, single or two shots; roughly five received placebo; per-sample allocation not given. Sampling was done on day 63 after the first vaccine or placebo injection. The administered vaccine (an Ad26 vector) expressed Wuhan-strain SARS-CoV-2 spike.

The chain links TRBV28 to TRBJ2-7; no clear D gene. The receptor was isolated from a person between 18 and 65 years old who received the Ad26.COV2.S COVID-19 vaccine or a placebo. The sequenced sample was peripheral blood, obtained in a trial of Ad26.COV2.S vaccine versus placebo. The DNA of the CDR3 is TGTGCCAGCAGCCTTTCCCCGGTGGGCGAGCAGTACTTC. Translated: CASSLSPVGEQYF.